This passage covers 7 T cell receptor beta chains from one sample sequenced in a study of blood T cell repertoires in COVID-19. Sequencing used immunoSEQ multiplex PCR; TCRdb keeps in-frame clones, though not all of them. Of a few hundred thousand clones in the sample, about 89% were seen once. The sequenced material came from peripheral blood. The receptors derive from a man between 18 and 29 years old who had recovered from COVID-19.

The chain combines TRBV2 with TRBJ2-2; unclear D gene. V was shortened by 8 bases and J by 0 bases, with 16 bases between the two germline ends. Germline V gene sequence: CDR1 SNHLY, CDR2 FYNNEI. The CDR3 contains 16 residues. For the CDR3, the DNA is TGTGCCAGCCAAGACTTAAGGAGAGCGAACACCGGGGAGCTGTTTTTT. This gives the protein CASQDLRRANTGELFF.

The chain combines TRBV21-1 with TRBJ2-3; the listed D gene, TRBD2, was not tested against the DNA. TRBV21-1 is a pseudogene segment. The CDR3 has 14 residues. CDR3 DNA sequence: TGTGCCAGCAGCCGGGAGGGGGCGCATGCTACGCAGTATTTT. Its translation is CASSREGAHATQYF.

The chain uses TRBV27 and TRBJ1-2, with D possibly TRBD1 on 5 matching bases. This CDR3 region has 13 residues. V was trimmed by 4 bases and J by 0 bases, leaving 6 bases between them. Germline-derived CDR1 and CDR2 are MNHEY and SMNVEV (reference sequence). As DNA, the CDR3 is TGTGCCAGCAGTTCGGACACTAACTATGGCTACACCTTC. Translation: CASSSDTNYGYTF.

This chain connects TRBV3-1 (or the pseudogene TRBV3-2) to TRBJ1-3, with a tentative D call TRBD1 (6 bases). V was cut by 8 bases and J by 2 bases, with 13 bases left in between. Germline CDR1 reads LGHDT; CDR2 reads YNNKEL (reference sequence). This CDR3 is built from 14 residues. CDR3 sequence reads: CASEQGRAGNTIYF. In nucleotides, the CDR3 is TGTGCCAGCGAACAGGGTCGAGCTGGAAACACCATATATTTT.

This rearrangement joins TRBV6-6 to TRBJ2-1; TRBD2 matches at 12 bases. CDR3 size: 14 residues. The germline V gene has CDR1 MNHNY and CDR2 SVGAGI (reference sequence). The trim removed 6 bases at V and 9 bases at J, leaving 6 bases unmatched. The CDR3 reads CASRTSGSVFEQFF. Written as DNA, the CDR3 is TGTGCCAGCAGGACTAGCGGGAGCGTATTTGAGCAGTTCTTC.

For this clone: A read error may produce the germline difference seen at one junction end. The chain combines TRBV7-7 with TRBJ2-1, with TRBD1 matching over 9 bases. This CDR3 has 13 residues. CDR1 and CDR2 from the germline V gene are SSHAT and FNYEAQ (reference sequence). For the CDR3, the DNA is TGTGCTAGCAGCTCCGGGACAGGGACTGAGCAGTTCTTC. Protein: CASSSGTGTEQFF.

This rearrangement joins TRBV12-3 or TRBV12-4 to TRBJ1-2; maybe TRBD1 (6 bases). CDR3 size: 13 residues. Deletions cut 6 bases from V and 8 bases from J, with 16 bases between. CDR3 loop: CASSPRDTGGYTF. The CDR3 DNA follows: TGTGCCAGCAGCCCTCGGGACACCGGGGGCTACACCTTC.